These 4 T cell receptor beta chains were sequenced from one sample in a study of blood T cell repertoires in COVID-19. Repertoires were generated with immunoSEQ multiplex PCR, while TCRdb's copy carries only in-frame clones and drops some. The table lists 170,000 or so clones, 85% to 90% of them singletons. Sequenced sample: peripheral blood. The source of these receptors is a man aged 35 to 55 with active or convalescent COVID-19.

This clone has more than one count but fewer than ten. The chain carries TRBV3-1 (or the pseudogene TRBV3-2) and TRBJ1-3; D remains ambiguous. Deletions cut 4 bases from V and 1 base from J, with 5 bases between. The CDR3 has 13 residues. Germline lookup yields CDR1 LGHDT and CDR2 YNNKEL (reference sequence). DNA of the CDR3: TGTGCCAGCAGCCCAGGTTCTGGAAACACCATATATTTT. This translates into CASSPGSGNTIYF.

The chain recombines TRBV30 with TRBJ1-2; no firm D call. CDR3 length: 14 residues. Trimming took 2 bases from V and 4 from J, leaving 14 bases between them. Germline values: CDR1 GTSNPN, CDR2 SVGIG (reference sequence). CDR3 bases: TGTGCCTGGAGTCCACTGGGAGTCACCTATGGCTACACCTTC. Its protein product is CAWSPLGVTYGYTF.

The V and J genes are TRBV27 and TRBJ1-4, with 8 bases aligning to TRBD1. Germline-derived CDR1 and CDR2 are MNHEY and SMNVEV (reference sequence). V gave up 5 bases and J gave up 8 bases; unmatched junction bases: 10. CDR3 size: 15 residues. DNA of the CDR3: TGTGCCAGCAGTCCGACGACAGGGGTACGGGAAAAACTGTTTTTT. Translated, it gives CASSPTTGVREKLFF.

A single count supports this clone. This rearrangement joins TRBV29-1 to TRBJ1-2; 7 bases fit TRBD1. Per germline, CDR1 SQVTM and CDR2 ANQGSEA. The CDR3 is 14 amino acids. With V trimmed by 6 bases and J by 4 bases, 11 bases remained unmatched. The CDR3 region has the DNA TGCAGCGTCGGGGACAGTATAACCCGCTATGGCTACACCTTC. Its protein product is CSVGDSITRYGYTF.